This T cell receptor (beta chain) originates from a study of T cells expressing NK-cell markers. General study points: Where several donors were concerned, these clonotypes also led the CD3+CD56-NKG2C+ fraction. Of the CD8+ T cells in more than five donors, about 1.0-7.5% belonged to dominant NKG2C+ clonotypes.

TCR beta cDNA was generated via 5'RACE template switching incorporating UMIs. Each CDR3 protein gets one entry in TCRdb, which reprocessed the 5' RACE reads and gives no DNA. This sample contains 200,000 to 300,000 distinct CDR3 sequences. The CDR3 totals 16 residues. Germline values: CDR1 SGHNT, CDR2 YYREEE (reference sequence). Turning to this clonotype: Its antigen remains unknown.

This TCR derives from a man younger than 35 in good health. Sequencing input: blood T cells: a sorted CD56 or NKG2C T cell subset, CD4+ or CD8+ T cells, or bulk PBMC T cells (not recorded which). The chain has TRBV5-4 and TRBJ2-2. The CDR3: CASSLAPGSNTGELFF.